The 30 T cell receptor beta chains below come from one sample, sequenced in a study of blood T cell repertoires in COVID-19. Clones were read by immunoSEQ multiplex PCR, and TCRdb kept only the in-frame ones, dropping some. This repertoire shows 200,000 to 300,000 clones, approximately 84% found once; its top ten account for more than 2.5%. Sequencing was done on a sample of peripheral blood. These receptors originate from a woman aged 30 to 39 who had recovered from COVID-19.

The table lists this clone with a count of one. The CDR3 DNA is TGTGCCAGCTCGGACAGCCGCGGAAACACCATATATTTT. Translation: CASSDSRGNTIYF. V and J are TRBV18 and TRBJ1-3; D might be TRBD1 (6 bases). Deletions cut 6 bases from V and 4 bases from J, with 10 bases between. Germline CDR1 and CDR2: KGHSH and LQKENI. This CDR3 is 13 amino acids long.

This clone has only one observation. The J gene is TRBJ1-2, the V gene TRBV19, with D hard to call. This CDR3 region has 14 residues. Germline CDR1 LNHDA, CDR2 SQIVND (reference sequence). Deletions cut 6 bases from V and 4 bases from J, with 15 bases between. This chain's CDR3 is CASREQSTSYGYTF. The CDR3 nucleotides read TGTGCCAGTAGGGAACAGAGTACCAGCTATGGCTACACCTTC.

CDR3: CASSETTGTPDTQYF. The CDR3 DNA reads TGTGCCAGCAGTGAAACAACAGGGACCCCAGATACGCAGTATTTT. This rearrangement joins TRBV6-1 to TRBJ2-3, with a possible D match to TRBD1 (6 bases). Trimming took off 2 bases at V and 4 bases at J, with 13 bases between the two ends. This CDR3 is built from 15 residues. The germline V gene encodes CDR1 MNHNS and CDR2 SASEGT.

The chain uses TRBV12-5 and TRBJ1-2, with TRBD1 identical over 7 bases. The CDR3 has 15 residues. Per germline, CDR1 LGHNT and CDR2 FRNRAP. J was trimmed by 8 bases and V by 4 bases; bases with no gene match: 13. As DNA, the CDR3 is TGTGCTAGTGGTTCGCCACGACAGGGCCCAGAGGGCTACACCTTC. Translating it yields CASGSPRQGPEGYTF. Together with reference TRBV12-5 and TRBJ1-2, the CDR3 gives the full variable domain: DARVTQTPRHKVTEMGQEVTMRCQPILGHNTVFWYRQTMMQGLELLAYFRNRAPLDDSGMPKDRFSAEMPDATLATLKIQPSEPRDSAVYFCASGSPRQGPEGYTFGSGTRLTVV.

This clone showed up just once. The chain's CDR3 is CASSSLQGAPDTQYF. Written as DNA, the CDR3 is TGTGCCAGCAGCTCGCTACAGGGCGCGCCAGATACGCAGTATTTT. The chain has TRBV13 and TRBJ2-3; weak D call: TRBD1 (6 bases). This CDR3 is built from 15 residues. With 4 bases removed from V and 4 bases from J, the gap between germline ends came to 15 bases. Germline CDR1 PRHDT, CDR2 FYEKMQ (reference sequence).

The genes are TRBV7-6 and TRBJ2-1, with TRBD2 matching over 13 bases. V was clipped by 6 bases and J by 0 bases; unmatched bases: 8. The CDR3 has 18 residues. Germline V lookup: CDR1 SGHVS, CDR2 FNYEAQ. The CDR3 is CASSQRTSGGSSYNEQFF. The CDR3 bases are TGTGCCAGCAGTCAACGGACTAGCGGGGGAAGCTCCTACAATGAGCAGTTCTTC.

The V gene is TRBV4-3, the J gene TRBJ1-2, with 8 bases fitting TRBD1. The CDR3 sequence is 13 residues long. V shed 3 bases and J 4 bases; nucleotides not matched to a gene: 1. The V gene's germline CDR1 is LGHNA and CDR2 YSLEER. In DNA form, the CDR3 reads TGCGCCAGCAGCCAGGGACAGGTCTATGGCTACACCTTC. As protein: CASSQGQVYGYTF.

V gene TRBV4-1 combines with J gene TRBJ1-2; D remains ambiguous. The CDR3 consists of 16 residues. CDR1 is MGHRA, CDR2 YSYEKL, per germline. Trimming removed 2 bases at V and 5 bases at J, with 18 bases between. The CDR3 loop reads CASSQPAAGGQYGYTF. Written as DNA, the CDR3 is TGCGCCAGCAGCCAACCGGCTGCAGGTGGGCAGTATGGCTACACCTTC.

The rearrangement uses TRBV5-3 and TRBJ2-3; 13 nucleotides agree with TRBD2. TRBV5-3 is given ORF status, its function remaining uncertain. V was clipped by 4 bases and J by 1 base; unmatched bases: 15. The CDR3 is 20 residues long. Written as DNA, the CDR3 is TGTGCCAGAAGCGCAAAGACTAGCGGGGGGCATCCCCACCGCACAGATACGCAGTATTTT. Translation: CARSAKTSGGHPHRTDTQYF.

This chain joins TRBV2 and TRBJ2-3; D might be TRBD1 (6 bases). V lost 6 bases to trimming and J lost 2 bases, with 12 bases between them. In germline, CDR1 is SNHLY, CDR2 FYNNEI. The CDR3 length is 14 residues. CDR3 amino acids: CASRGDTHTDTQYF. The CDR3 region has the DNA TGTGCCAGCAGGGGGGACACACACACAGATACGCAGTATTTT.

V usage is TRBV7-9 and J usage is TRBJ1-4; D not certain. This CDR3 region has 13 residues. In germline, CDR1 is SEHNR, CDR2 FQNEAQ (reference sequence). Trimming removed 5 bases at V and 5 bases at J, with 9 bases between. The CDR3 DNA is TGTGCCAGCAGCCCGACGGGGAATGAAAAACTGTTTTTT. This encodes CASSPTGNEKLFF.

For this clone: Compared with germline, one end of the junction differs, possibly owing to a read error. The V gene is TRBV5-5, the J gene TRBJ1-3, with TRBD1 matching over 7 bases. This CDR3 has 13 residues. CDR1 and CDR2 from the germline V gene are SGHKS and YYEKEE (reference sequence). The CDR3 DNA follows: TGTGCCAGCAGCCCTGAACCCGGACAGGCCCTGGGTTTT. The encoded protein is CASSPEPGQALGF.

There are a few counts of this clone. The chain is built from TRBV7-9 and TRBJ2-7; 9 nucleotides agree with TRBD2. The CDR3 sequence is 16 residues long. From germline, CDR1 is SEHNR and CDR2 FQNEAQ (reference sequence). V lost 1 base, J lost 2 bases, and 6 bases stayed unmatched. Written as DNA, the CDR3 is TGTGCCAGCAGCTTAGGGCCTAGCGGGGCAACCTACGAGCAGTACTTC. This gives the protein CASSLGPSGATYEQYF.

The chain has TRBV7-3 and TRBJ2-3, with D possibly matching TRBD1 (7 bases). V shed 5 bases and J shed 1 base, with 13 bases lying between them. CDR3 size: 15 residues. Germline CDR1 is SGHTA and CDR2 is FQGTGA. The CDR3 sequence: CASSQGVAGTDTQYF. The CDR3 nucleotides read TGTGCCAGCAGCCAGGGGGTAGCGGGCACAGATACGCAGTATTTT.

This clone was seen only once. The chain carries TRBV7-2 and TRBJ1-2; the D is unclear. The CDR3 spans 17 residues. V was trimmed by 4 bases and J by 0 bases, leaving 18 bases between them. CDR1 and CDR2 (germline): SGHTA, FQGNSA. The DNA for the CDR3 is TGTGCCAGCAGCTCCCCCCGGGTTGGAAAAGCTAACTATGGCTACACCTTC. It encodes CASSSPRVGKANYGYTF.

This rearrangement joins TRBV7-7 to TRBJ2-7; TRBD2 matches 13 bases. This CDR3 region has 22 residues. Looked up from germline, CDR1 is SSHAT and CDR2 is FNYEAQ (reference sequence). The ends lost 9 bases at V and 0 bases at J; junction bases unmatched: 26. This chain's CDR3 is CARELRTSGGPPSLLSSYEQYF. CDR3 sequence (DNA): TGTGCCAGAGAGCTACGGACTAGCGGGGGCCCGCCTTCCTTACTAAGCTCCTACGAGCAGTACTTC.

J is TRBJ2-7 and V is TRBV3-1 (or the pseudogene TRBV3-2); 14 bases are shared with TRBD2. Germline values: CDR1 LGHDT, CDR2 YNNKEL (reference sequence). The CDR3 covers 17 residues. The J segment lost 4 bases and the V segment lost 4 bases, leaving 9 bases of the junction unmatched. The chain's CDR3 is CASSPRGLAGERYEQYF. CDR3 bases: TGTGCCAGCAGCCCCCGGGGACTAGCGGGGGAACGTTACGAGCAGTACTTC.

The chain carries TRBV10-2 and TRBJ2-1; 8 positions agree with TRBD1. This CDR3 contains 18 residues. Germline loops: CDR1 WSHSY, CDR2 SAAADI. J lost 2 bases, V lost 6 bases, and 15 bases had no gene match. The CDR3 loop is CASRKLTGAANPYNEQFF. The CDR3 DNA reads as TGCGCCAGCAGGAAACTGACAGGGGCCGCTAATCCCTACAATGAGCAGTTCTTC.

The V call is TRBV19, the J call TRBJ1-4, with D perhaps TRBD1 (6 bases). There are 15 residues in the CDR3. The ends were cut back, 3 bases at V and 10 bases at J, with 18 bases in the middle. CDR1 and CDR2 (germline): LNHDA, SQIVND (reference sequence). The CDR3 spells CASSIVNRDKGKLFF. CDR3 in DNA: TGTGCCAGTAGTATTGTTAACAGGGATAAGGGAAAACTGTTTTTT.

This clone was seen just once. The chain couples TRBV14 to TRBJ1-1, with D unclear. Germline V gives CDR1 SGHDN, CDR2 FVKESK. This CDR3 has 16 residues. V lost 4 bases, J lost 4 bases, and 19 bases lay in between. This CDR3 reads CASSPSAAPLGTEAFF. CDR3 coding DNA: TGTGCCAGCAGCCCGTCCGCGGCACCCCTGGGCACTGAAGCTTTCTTT.

V usage is TRBV7-2 and J usage is TRBJ2-5; D uncertain. V was pared by 1 base and J by 5 bases, with 14 bases between. The germline CDR1 and CDR2 sequences are SGHTA and FQGNSA. The CDR3 covers 15 residues. The CDR3 coding sequence is TGTGCCAGCAGCTTAGAATTTGCCCCCGGGGAGACCCAGTACTTC. The encoded protein is CASSLEFAPGETQYF.

The chain couples TRBV11-3 to TRBJ2-2, with 7 bases aligning to TRBD2. J gave up 3 bases and V 3 bases, and 1 base lay outside the gene matches. Germline CDR1 is SGHNT and CDR2 is YENEEA. This CDR3 has 14 amino acids. The CDR3 loop reads CASSFGGDTGELFF. CDR3 nucleotide sequence: TGTGCCAGCAGCTTTGGGGGGGACACCGGGGAGCTGTTTTTT.

The V and J genes are TRBV6-6 and TRBJ1-3; 7 bases match TRBD1. The CDR3 spans 17 residues. Per the germline V gene, CDR1 is MNHNY and CDR2 is SVGAGI (reference sequence). J gave up 0 bases and V 5 bases, and 10 bases lay outside the gene matches. This CDR3 is CASSPLTGMSSGNTIYF. The CDR3 DNA follows: TGTGCCAGCAGTCCCTTGACAGGGATGAGCTCTGGAAACACCATATATTTT.

This clone has only a few counts. This rearrangement joins TRBV19 to TRBJ1-6, with 7 bases lining up with TRBD1. The CDR3 runs 14 residues. Trimming cost V 6 bases and J 10 bases; bases outside gene matches: 9. Germline CDR1 reads LNHDA; CDR2 reads SQIVND (reference sequence). CDR3 DNA: TGTGCCAGTAGGTTGACAGGGTCCTTCTCACCCCTCCACTTT. Its protein is CASRLTGSFSPLHF.

In its sample, this clone was seen once. This chain connects TRBV5-1 to TRBJ2-5; 11 bases agree with TRBD2. Germline CDR1 is SGHRS and CDR2 is YFSETQ. V shed 7 bases, J shed 4 bases, and the junction held 6 bases outside the gene matches. The CDR3 contains 14 residues. CDR3 nucleotides: TGCGCCAGCGGTAGCGGGGGGGCCCGAGAGACCCAGTACTTC. Its protein product is CASGSGGARETQYF.

The chain links TRBV27 to TRBJ2-7; 13 bases agree with TRBD2. CDR1 and CDR2 from the germline V gene are MNHEY and SMNVEV (reference sequence). This CDR3 is built from 13 residues. The V segment lost 9 bases and the J segment 5 bases; nucleotides outside the gene matches: 4. The CDR3 here is CASTSGGVNEQYF. DNA for the CDR3: TGTGCCAGTACTAGCGGGGGGGTCAACGAGCAGTACTTC.

The chain links TRBV27 to TRBJ2-1; D is ambiguous. Germline V gene lookup returns CDR1 MNHEY and CDR2 SMNVEV (reference sequence). V was cut by 7 bases and J by 7 bases, with 11 bases left in between. CDR3 length: 12 residues. The CDR3 nucleotides read TGTGCCAGCACCACCACGGGTAATGAGCAGTTCTTC. Translated: CASTTTGNEQFF.

This chain links TRBV6-5 with TRBJ1-1; D is possibly TRBD1 (6 bases). The CDR3 totals 15 residues. Germline values: CDR1 MNHEY, CDR2 SVGAGI. V was trimmed by 5 bases and J by 1 base, leaving 14 bases between them. CDR3 DNA sequence: TGTGCCAGCAGTCCCCGCCGGGGACAGAACACTGAAGCTTTCTTT. It translates to CASSPRRGQNTEAFF.

This sequence joins TRBV2 and TRBJ2-4; D might be TRBD1 (6 bases). This CDR3 comprises 18 residues. From germline, CDR1 is SNHLY and CDR2 FYNNEI. V dropped 1 base and J dropped 0 bases, with 16 bases sitting between them. CDR3 nucleotides: TGTGCCAGCAGTGAAGACGGGTGGAGCAGGGGAGCCAAAAACATTCAGTACTTC. As protein: CASSEDGWSRGAKNIQYF.

This clone has a single count. The rearrangement uses TRBV5-8 and TRBJ2-7; 7 bases are shared with TRBD1. The CDR3 spans 13 residues. Germline CDR1 reads SGHTS; CDR2 reads YDEGEE. V shed 5 bases, J shed 4 bases, and the junction held 6 bases outside the gene matches. The chain's CDR3 is CASRPTGLYEQYF. In DNA, the CDR3 is TGTGCCAGCAGACCGACAGGGCTATACGAGCAGTACTTC.